This T cell receptor beta chain appears in the sequencing data of a study of cytomegalovirus exposure and HLA in healthy donors. Trimming removed 5 bases from V and 3 bases from J, with 8 bases in between. There are 12 residues in the CDR3. Germline values: CDR1 SGHVS, CDR2 FNYEAQ. This PCR relied on a set of 60 Vbeta primers and 13 Jbeta primers. Clones were sequenced by immunoSEQ multiplex PCR, and TCRdb holds only the in-frame ones, with some missing. Its listing shows fewer than 150,000 clones. Healthy donors of bone marrow made up the group. The sequence came from a middle-aged man in good health and CMV-seronegative. The chain has TRBV7-6 and TRBJ2-7; a weak D match, TRBD1 (6 bases). What was sequenced was PBMCs. The CDR3 bases are TGTGCCAGCAGCATCAGGGGCTACGAGCAGTACTTC. Its translation is CASSIRGYEQYF.